These 16 T cell receptor beta chains were sequenced from one sample in a study of PD-1 blockade in classical Hodgkin lymphoma. Time point reported: cycle 4 day 1 (C4D1), after less than seven weeks of nivolumab. In every patient, relapse followed autologous stem cell transplantation, while exposure to brentuximab vedotin differed. Repertoires were generated with immunoSEQ multiplex PCR, while TCRdb's copy carries only in-frame clones and drops some. The sample has under 40,000 clones, roughly four fifths seen once; the top ten hold about a sixth. The source material was peripheral blood mononuclear cells (PBMCs), sampled before the fourth cycle of nivolumab. The receptors come from a human donor with classical Hodgkin lymphoma.

The chain joins TRBV28 to TRBJ2-7, with D hard to call. This CDR3 contains 12 residues. Trimming removed 1 base from V and 2 bases from J, with 3 bases in between. The germline V gene encodes CDR1 MDHEN and CDR2 SYDVKM. The CDR3 sequence: CASSLLPYEQYF. The CDR3 DNA reads TGTGCCAGCAGTTTATTGCCCTACGAGCAGTACTTC. Variable domain in full (rest from reference TRBV28 and TRBJ2-7): DVKVTQSSRYLVKRTGEKVFLECVQDMDHENMFWYRQDPGLGLRLIYFSYDVKMKEKGDIPEGYSVSREKKERFSLILESASTNQTSMYLCASSLLPYEQYFGPGTRLTVT.

The chain employs TRBV29-1 and TRBJ2-2, with D perhaps matching TRBD2 (6 bases). Per the germline V gene, CDR1 is SQVTM and CDR2 is ANQGSEA. The CDR3 length is 14 residues. Deletions cut 2 bases from V and 1 base from J, with 8 bases between. The CDR3: CSVEYGGNTGELFF. The CDR3 nucleotides are TGCAGCGTTGAATACGGGGGGAACACCGGGGAGCTGTTTTTT.

This clone appeared a single time. The CDR3 loop reads CASSLFRGANTEAFF. CDR3 nucleotides: TGTGCCAGCAGCTTGTTCCGGGGGGCGAACACTGAAGCTTTCTTT. The genes are TRBV5-5 and TRBJ1-1, with D possibly being TRBD1 (6 bases). The CDR3 length is 15 residues. The V end was cut by 1 base, the J end by 1 base, with 11 bases between. Germline V gives CDR1 SGHKS, CDR2 YYEKEE (reference sequence).

This chain connects TRBV4-2 to TRBJ1-4; possible D gene TRBD1, 5 bases. This CDR3 contains 17 residues. Germline V gives CDR1 LGHNA, CDR2 YNFKEQ. The ends were cut back, 1 base at V and 3 bases at J, with 15 bases in the middle. The CDR3 loop is CASSQAAGKSPNEKLFF. The CDR3, as DNA: TGTGCCAGCAGCCAAGCCGCAGGGAAAAGCCCTAATGAAAAACTGTTTTTT.

This chain uses TRBV7-9 with TRBJ2-4; D is perhaps TRBD2 (5 bases). Germline CDR1 reads SEHNR; CDR2 reads FQNEAQ (reference sequence). This CDR3 spans 13 amino acids. V was trimmed by 6 bases and J by 9 bases, leaving 15 bases between them. CDR3 DNA sequence: TGTGCCAGCAGTAATACGGGGTTTGGCATTCAGTACTTC. The encoded protein is CASSNTGFGIQYF.

This clone was detected only a few times. The V gene is TRBV9, the J gene TRBJ1-4, with unresolved D. The CDR3 spans 15 residues. V gave up 0 bases and J gave up 1 base, with 7 bases separating them. Germline loops: CDR1 SGDLS, CDR2 YYNGEE. CDR3 loop: CASSVGAGTNEKLFF. In DNA, the CDR3 is TGTGCCAGCAGCGTAGGCGCCGGAACTAATGAAAAACTGTTTTTT.

V usage is TRBV4-2 and J usage is TRBJ2-2; D might be TRBD1 (6 bases). Germline CDR1 is LGHNA and CDR2 is YNFKEQ. This CDR3 region has 15 residues. Trimming shortened V by 0 bases and J by 1 base, and 6 bases separated the two germline ends. CDR3 DNA: TGTGCCAGCAGCCAAGAACAGGGGAACACCGGGGAGCTGTTTTTT. This codes for CASSQEQGNTGELFF.

The rearrangement joins TRBV30 to TRBJ2-7, with D perhaps TRBD1 or TRBD2 (5 bases each). Germline V gives CDR1 GTSNPN, CDR2 SVGIG (reference sequence). The V and J ends lost 0 bases and 0 bases respectively, with 9 bases between them. The CDR3 sequence is 14 residues long. The CDR3, as DNA: TGTGCCTGGAGTGTCGGGGCCAGCTCCTACGAGCAGTACTTC. Translation gives CAWSVGASSYEQYF. Complete variable domain (other parts from reference TRBV30 and TRBJ2-7): SQTIHQWPATLVQPVGSPLSLECTVEGTSNPNLYWYRQAAGRGLQLLFYSVGIGQISSEVPQNLSASRPQDRQFILSSKKLLLSDSGFYLCAWSVGASSYEQYFGPGTRLTVT.

The CDR3 here is CASSRRQGGTDTQYF. CDR3 nucleotide sequence: TGTGCCAGCTCACGGCGACAGGGTGGCACAGATACGCAGTATTTT. The J gene is TRBJ2-3, the V gene TRBV18, with 7 bases identical to TRBD1. V was pared by 4 bases and J by 1 base, with 5 bases of the junction left unmatched. The CDR3 covers 15 residues. Germline V gives CDR1 KGHSH, CDR2 LQKENI.

The V call is TRBV18, the J call TRBJ2-7; D may match TRBD1 or TRBD2 (5 bases each). The CDR3 spans 15 residues. CDR1 is KGHSH, CDR2 LQKENI, per germline. Between the trimmed V and J ends, which lost 4 bases and 2 bases, there was a span of 15 bases. CDR3 residues: CASSQPRPGPYEQYF. CDR3 nucleotide sequence: TGTGCCAGCTCACAGCCTAGGCCGGGACCCTACGAGCAGTACTTC.

This chain connects TRBV19 to TRBJ1-2, with D possibly TRBD1 on 6 matching bases. The length of the CDR3 is 12 residues. Trimming removed 9 bases from V and 4 bases from J, with 12 bases in between. Germline V gives CDR1 LNHDA, CDR2 SQIVND (reference sequence). The CDR3: CASAQGLYGYTF. CDR3 DNA: TGTGCCAGCGCACAGGGCCTCTATGGCTACACCTTC.

The J gene is TRBJ2-5, the V gene TRBV4-3; D assignment may be TRBD1 or TRBD2 (6 bases each). The CDR3 totals 14 residues. Germline values: CDR1 LGHNA, CDR2 YSLEER. The ends were cut back, 0 bases at V and 5 bases at J, with 10 bases in the middle. The DNA for the CDR3 is TGCGCCAGCAGCCAAGATCGGGGGCCGGAGACCCAGTACTTC. Amino acid sequence: CASSQDRGPETQYF.

The chain recombines TRBV19 with TRBJ1-3; D ambiguous. Trimming cost V 6 bases and J 4 bases, with 16 bases left between them. The CDR3 covers 15 residues. The V gene's germline CDR1 is LNHDA and CDR2 SQIVND (reference sequence). The DNA of the CDR3 is TGTGCCAGTAGCCCCGACCTAGCCCCAGGAAACACCATATATTTT. This sequence encodes CASSPDLAPGNTIYF. Full variable domain (outside the CDR3, taken from reference TRBV19 and TRBJ1-3): DGGITQSPKYLFRKEGQNVTLSCEQNLNHDAMYWYRQDPGQGLRLIYYSQIVNDFQKGDIAEGYSVSREKKESFPLTVTSAQKNPTAFYLCASSPDLAPGNTIYFGEGSWLTVV.

The rearrangement joins TRBV6-5 to TRBJ1-1, with TRBD1 matching over 7 bases. Germline V gives CDR1 MNHEY, CDR2 SVGAGI. CDR3 length equals 15 residues. The ends lost 5 bases at V and 2 bases at J; junction bases unmatched: 8. In DNA, the CDR3 is TGTGCCAGCAGTACCTTAGACAGGGCAAACACTGAAGCTTTCTTT. Translation gives CASSTLDRANTEAFF.

This rearrangement joins TRBV7-3 to TRBJ2-7, with D possibly being TRBD1 (5 bases). With 5 bases removed from V and 4 bases from J, the gap between germline ends came to 9 bases. The CDR3 covers 12 residues. CDR1 and CDR2 from the germline V gene are SGHTA and FQGTGA. The CDR3 here is CASSHQGYEQYF. In DNA form, the CDR3 reads TGTGCCAGCAGCCACCAGGGATACGAGCAGTACTTC.

This rearrangement joins TRBV4-1 to TRBJ1-3; D is ambiguous. CDR3 length: 12 amino acids. CDR1 MGHRA and CDR2 YSYEKL come from the germline V gene. V was trimmed by 3 bases and J by 9 bases, leaving 9 bases between them. CDR3 amino acids: CASSQLLGTIYF. CDR3 bases: TGCGCCAGCAGCCAGCTCCTCGGCACCATATATTTT.